The next 28 T cell receptor beta chains were all read from a single sample in a study of shared clonotypes between healthy human individuals. Assay: immunoSEQ multiplex PCR; the TCRdb copy retains only in-frame clones and omits some. Among hundreds of thousands of clones listed, roughly 98% were seen once. The naive CD8 population came from CD45RO-negative cells selected for CCR7, without terminally differentiated effector memory CD45RA+ cells. Sequences were obtained from naive CD8+ T cells sorted from blood. These receptor sequences come from a man under 40 in good health.

This clone was recorded a few times. The chain couples TRBV5-1 to TRBJ2-7, with 8 nucleotides matching TRBD1. Germline CDR1 and CDR2: SGHRS and YFSETQ. The CDR3 loop spans 16 amino acids. V lost 8 bases, J lost 4 bases, and 17 bases stayed unmatched. The CDR3 sequence: CASRGYADRVSYEQYF. CDR3 DNA: TGCGCCAGTCGTGGCTACGCGGACAGGGTGAGTTACGAGCAGTACTTC.

The chain joins TRBV28 to TRBJ2-5, with 9 bases fitting TRBD2. The germline gives CDR1 MDHEN, CDR2 SYDVKM. V lost 4 bases, J lost 4 bases, and 13 bases stayed unmatched. The CDR3 consists of 17 residues. This chain's CDR3 is CASSSPTLIAGVETQYF. CDR3 nucleotides: TGTGCCAGCAGTTCCCCTACCCTAATAGCGGGAGTAGAGACCCAGTACTTC. The full variable domain, with the rest looked up from reference TRBV28 and TRBJ2-5, is DVKVTQSSRYLVKRTGEKVFLECVQDMDHENMFWYRQDPGLGLRLIYFSYDVKMKEKGDIPEGYSVSREKKERFSLILESASTNQTSMYLCASSSPTLIAGVETQYFGPGTRLLVL.

V gene TRBV29-1 combines with J gene TRBJ2-1; D is uncertain. This CDR3 is 13 amino acids long. The V and J ends lost 4 bases and 1 base respectively, with 8 bases between them. Germline V gene data show CDR1 as SQVTM and CDR2 as ANQGSEA. CDR3 sequence (DNA): TGCAGCGTTGTGGCTGCTTCCTACAATGAGCAGTTCTTC. Translated, it gives CSVVAASYNEQFF.

J is TRBJ2-7 and V is TRBV11-2; D unresolved. CDR1 is SGHAT and CDR2 is FQNNGV in the germline V gene. Between the trimmed V and J ends, which lost 1 base and 2 bases, there was a span of 12 bases. The length of the CDR3 is 15 residues. This CDR3 is CASSLGGSAAYEQYF. The CDR3 nucleotides are TGTGCCAGCAGCTTAGGAGGTAGTGCGGCCTACGAGCAGTACTTC.

The rearrangement links TRBV4-3 to TRBJ2-1; 8 positions match TRBD2. Looked up from germline, CDR1 is LGHNA and CDR2 is YSLEER. The CDR3 runs 18 residues. J lost 4 bases, V lost 0 bases, and 11 bases had no gene match. The CDR3 DNA sequence: TGCGCCAGCAGCCAAGAGGTACTAGCGGAGTTCTCTTACAATGAGCAGTTCTTC. This gives the protein CASSQEVLAEFSYNEQFF.

The CDR3 DNA reads TGTGCCAGCATTCTTGGGTTGGCAGGCTACGAGCAGTACTTC. Protein sequence: CASILGLAGYEQYF. V gene TRBV6-6 combines with J gene TRBJ2-7; D ambiguous. CDR1 and CDR2 (germline): MNHNY, SVGAGI (reference sequence). V gave up 7 bases and J gave up 3 bases, with 16 bases separating them. This CDR3 region has 14 residues.

J is TRBJ2-1 and V is TRBV4-1; perhaps TRBD2 as D (5 bases). This CDR3 region has 13 residues. Trimming stripped 8 bases from V and 2 bases from J, with 10 bases between. The V gene's germline CDR1 is MGHRA and CDR2 YSYEKL. The CDR3 bases are TGCGCCAGCCAACTAGATGCCTACAATGAGCAGTTCTTC. It yields the protein CASQLDAYNEQFF.

This rearrangement joins TRBV7-9 to TRBJ1-3; perhaps TRBD1 as D (5 bases). Germline CDR1 is SEHNR and CDR2 is FQNEAQ (reference sequence). The CDR3 is made up of 15 amino acids. V was trimmed by 5 bases and J by 0 bases, leaving 11 bases between them. In DNA form, the CDR3 reads TGTGCCAGCAGCGCCAGGGATTACTCTGGAAACACCATATATTTT. Translation: CASSARDYSGNTIYF.

The chain employs TRBV15 and TRBJ2-2, with unresolved D. V lost 3 bases and J 0 bases, leaving 14 bases between the germline ends. The CDR3 totals 17 residues. Germline-derived CDR1 and CDR2 are LNHNV and YYDKDF (reference sequence). CDR3 amino acids: CATSRTTVRANTGELFF. The CDR3 nucleotides read TGTGCCACCAGCAGGACGACGGTTAGGGCGAACACCGGGGAGCTGTTTTTT.

The rearrangement uses TRBV11-2 and TRBJ2-7; 7 nucleotides align to TRBD2. CDR1 SGHAT and CDR2 FQNNGV come from the germline V gene. The V and J ends lost 0 bases and 5 bases, in that order; junction bases with no gene match: 13. CDR3 size: 17 residues. CDR3 in DNA: TGTGCCAGCAGCTTAGAACGACTCCTGGCGGGAGCTGACGAGCAGTACTTC. Translated: CASSLERLLAGADEQYF.

The V and J genes are TRBV28 and TRBJ1-2; a possible D gene is TRBD1 (5 bases). V lost 3 bases, J lost 6 bases, and 8 bases lay in between. The CDR3 sequence is 12 residues long. Germline V gene data show CDR1 as MDHEN and CDR2 as SYDVKM. The DNA for the CDR3 is TGTGCCAGCAGTTTCCCAGGGAATGGCTACACCTTC. Translated, it gives CASSFPGNGYTF.

This rearrangement joins TRBV5-1 to TRBJ2-1, with 8 bases aligning to TRBD1. This CDR3 spans 15 amino acids. J lost 4 bases, V lost 4 bases, and 7 bases had no gene match. Germline values: CDR1 SGHRS, CDR2 YFSETQ. The CDR3 DNA sequence: TGCGCCAGCAGCCTAAGGACAGGGCCGTACAATGAGCAGTTCTTC. This codes for CASSLRTGPYNEQFF.

V gene TRBV11-3 combines with J gene TRBJ2-2; no reliable D call. Trimming took off 5 bases at V and 13 bases at J, with 14 bases between the two ends. This CDR3 spans 12 amino acids. Germline-derived CDR1 and CDR2 are SGHNT and YENEEA. This CDR3 reads CASSPDGLRLFF. CDR3 nucleotides: TGTGCCAGCAGCCCGGACGGTCTCCGGCTGTTTTTT.

The rearrangement uses TRBV9 and TRBJ1-2, with unresolved D. Germline values: CDR1 SGDLS, CDR2 YYNGEE. CDR3 length: 17 residues. The V gene lost 0 bases and the J gene lost 4 bases, with 19 bases spanning the gap. This chain's CDR3 is CASSVGKTNHRGYGYTF. DNA for the CDR3: TGTGCCAGCAGCGTAGGGAAAACGAACCATCGTGGCTATGGCTACACCTTC.

This chain connects TRBV28 to TRBJ2-7; no clear D gene. The V gene lost 8 bases and the J gene lost 6 bases, with 14 bases spanning the gap. This CDR3 has 12 residues. Germline V gene lookup returns CDR1 MDHEN and CDR2 SYDVKM. The CDR3 bases are TGTGCCAGCGCCTCAAGGTATCCCGAGCAGTACTTC. Encoded protein: CASASRYPEQYF.

The rearrangement joins TRBV7-6 to TRBJ2-2; D is undetermined. The CDR3 consists of 11 residues. With 7 bases removed from V and 8 bases from J, the gap between germline ends came to 8 bases. Germline V gene data show CDR1 as SGHVS and CDR2 as FNYEAQ. Here the CDR3 reads CASTPGGELFF. The CDR3 region has the DNA TGTGCCAGCACCCCAGGAGGGGAGCTGTTTTTT.

The table lists this clone with a count of one. The chain carries TRBV7-9 and TRBJ2-5; 9 bases match TRBD1. With 5 bases clipped from V and 5 bases from J, the junction kept 18 bases outside the gene matches. CDR3 length: 18 amino acids. CDR1 SEHNR and CDR2 FQNEAQ come from the germline V gene (reference sequence). The CDR3 nucleotides read TGTGCCAGCAGCGACCCCTCGGGGACAGGGACCAGCAGGGAGACCCAGTACTTC. Protein sequence: CASSDPSGTGTSRETQYF.

The rearrangement uses TRBV19 and TRBJ2-3; the D gene is possibly TRBD2 (6 bases). The CDR3 is 15 residues long. Deletions cut 6 bases from V and 0 bases from J, with 13 bases between. Germline lookup yields CDR1 LNHDA and CDR2 SQIVND (reference sequence). This CDR3 reads CASSNLASSTDTQYF. CDR3 sequence (DNA): TGTGCCAGTAGCAACCTAGCGTCTAGCACAGATACGCAGTATTTT.

CDR3 sequence reads: CASSQELAQETQYF. The CDR3 DNA reads TGCGCCAGCAGCCAAGAGTTGGCACAAGAGACCCAGTACTTC. V and J are TRBV4-3 and TRBJ2-5; D remains unclear. There are 14 residues in the CDR3. Per the germline V gene, CDR1 is LGHNA and CDR2 is YSLEER. The V end was cut by 0 bases, the J end by 2 bases, with 7 bases between.

This clone appeared once. This rearrangement joins TRBV23-1 to TRBJ2-6; D remains unclear. TRBV23-1 falls under the ORF class, with uncertain function. The CDR3 has 15 residues. Trimming cost V 8 bases and J 5 bases, with 16 bases left between them. CDR3 sequence (DNA): TGCGCCAGCCAAGTCTGCCGTACCAGGGCCAACGTCCTGACTTTC. Its translation: CASQVCRTRANVLTF.

The chain joins TRBV28 to TRBJ2-7; tentatively, D is TRBD2 (7 bases). Germline-derived CDR1 and CDR2 are MDHEN and SYDVKM. The V end was cut by 5 bases, the J end by 3 bases, with 11 bases between. CDR3 length equals 13 residues. CDR3 residues: CASSSGDNYEQYF. In DNA, the CDR3 is TGTGCCAGCAGTAGCGGGGACAACTACGAGCAGTACTTC. The variable domain in full, with the rest retrieved from reference TRBV28 and TRBJ2-7, is DVKVTQSSRYLVKRTGEKVFLECVQDMDHENMFWYRQDPGLGLRLIYFSYDVKMKEKGDIPEGYSVSREKKERFSLILESASTNQTSMYLCASSSGDNYEQYFGPGTRLTVT.

The chain couples TRBV5-1 to TRBJ2-3; the match to TRBD1 covers 7 bases. Trimming at V came to 4 bases and at J to 1 base, leaving 3 bases not matched to a gene. This CDR3 has 14 residues. Germline V gene sequence: CDR1 SGHRS, CDR2 YFSETQ. The DNA of the CDR3 is TGCGCCAGCAGCATTGGGACAGGCACAGATACGCAGTATTTT. This sequence encodes CASSIGTGTDTQYF.

V is TRBV6-1 and J is TRBJ2-5; the match to TRBD1 covers 7 bases. Trimming at V came to 3 bases and at J to 7 bases, leaving 11 bases not matched to a gene. CDR3 length: 15 amino acids. Germline V gene lookup returns CDR1 MNHNS and CDR2 SASEGT. Here the CDR3 DNA reads TGTGCCAGCAGTGATATACTGACAGGGAAATTGACCCAGTACTTC. This gives the protein CASSDILTGKLTQYF.

About this clone: Other DNA sequences in the sample encode the same CDR3. The chain carries TRBV6-5 and TRBJ2-7, with 8 bases that match TRBD1. The CDR3 runs 15 residues. Germline loops: CDR1 MNHEY, CDR2 SVGAGI. V gave up 0 bases and J gave up 3 bases; unmatched junction bases: 4. The CDR3 region is CASSYSGTGIYEQYF. In DNA, the CDR3 is TGTGCCAGCAGTTACTCGGGGACAGGAATCTACGAGCAGTACTTC.

The rearrangement joins TRBV27 to TRBJ2-4, with D possibly TRBD1 on 5 matching bases. Looked up from germline, CDR1 is MNHEY and CDR2 is SMNVEV (reference sequence). Deletions cut 4 bases from V and 4 bases from J, with 14 bases between. The CDR3 length is 15 residues. CDR3 bases: TGTGCCAGCAGTTCCCTGGACACGGTGAAAAACATTCAGTACTTC. Residues: CASSSLDTVKNIQYF.

J is TRBJ2-3 and V is TRBV29-1; the D gene is possibly TRBD2 (5 bases). The V end was cut by 7 bases, the J end by 0 bases, with 11 bases between. The germline V gene encodes CDR1 SQVTM and CDR2 ANQGSEA. There are 13 residues in the CDR3. In nucleotides, the CDR3 is TGCAGCGCAAACAGCGGCAGCACAGATACGCAGTATTTT. Its protein product is CSANSGSTDTQYF.

This clone appeared once. The chain joins TRBV9 to TRBJ2-5; either TRBD1 or TRBD2 may fit D (5 bases each). Germline CDR1 is SGDLS and CDR2 is YYNGEE. Deletions cut 3 bases from V and 1 base from J, with 19 bases between. The CDR3 loop spans 17 amino acids. The CDR3 protein is CASSGGEYGSFQETQYF. The DNA for the CDR3 is TGTGCCAGCAGCGGAGGGGAATATGGGAGTTTCCAAGAGACCCAGTACTTC.

The chain combines TRBV6-5 with TRBJ2-4, with D possibly being TRBD1 (7 bases). This CDR3 has 14 residues. V was cut by 5 bases and J by 5 bases, with 13 bases left in between. CDR1 MNHEY and CDR2 SVGAGI come from the germline V gene. CDR3 protein: CASSGRDSQNIQYF. The DNA for the CDR3 is TGTGCCAGCAGTGGGCGGGACAGCCAAAACATTCAGTACTTC.